These T cell receptor beta chains were read from a single sample in a study of T cells after posttransplantation cyclophosphamide. Sequencing was performed with immunoSEQ multiplex PCR; in TCRdb, only in-frame clones are kept and a portion is missing. The sample holds some 12,000 clones, roughly 80% seen once. Sequencing was performed on PBMCs, taken after allogeneic stem cell transplant with posttransplant cyclophosphamide. Source of these receptors: a female patient aged 45-60 years who received an allogeneic stem cell transplant from a related donor, was CMV-positive, and had no GVHD. A subset of T cells may come from the graft donor. Both conserved end residues are part of each CDR3. The D gene is left open where the match is weak. Expanded clones get a size class; other rows say once, few or many, or leave the size out.

v_call	j_call	clone_size	d_call	cdr3_aa	cdr3_nt
TRBV5-1	TRBJ2-7	NA	TRBD1	CASSTPGTGGSYEQYF	TGCGCCAGCAGCACGCCCGGGACAGGGGGTTCCTACGAGCAGTACTTC
TRBV1	TRBJ1-1	once	NA	CTSSQDEIGSHTEAFF	TGCACCAGCAGCCAAGACGAAATCGGTTCTCACACTGAAGCTTTCTTT
TRBV5-4	TRBJ2-7	NA	TRBD2	CASSLAGLAQGEQYF	TGTGCCAGCAGCTTGGCGGGACTAGCCCAGGGTGAGCAGTACTTC
TRBV5-6	TRBJ2-7	few	NA	CASSLGPGLGEQYF	TGTGCCAGCAGCTTGGGCCCGGGGTTGGGGGAGCAGTACTTC
TRBV30	TRBJ1-2	few	NA	CAWSVRGAGGYTF	TGTGCCTGGAGTGTACGTGGGGCGGGAGGCTACACCTTC
TRBV4-3	TRBJ2-6	once	NA	CASSPGDPGHPISGANVLTF	TGCGCCAGCAGCCCAGGGGACCCAGGACACCCTATCTCTGGGGCCAACGTCCTGACTTTC
TRBV6-1	TRBJ1-1	NA	TRBD1	CASSDLGTGLNTEAFF	TGTGCCAGCAGTGATTTGGGGACAGGATTGAACACTGAAGCTTTCTTT
TRBV19	TRBJ2-2	NA	TRBD2	CASSIVGGANTGELFF	TGTGCCAGTAGTATAGTCGGGGGGGCCAACACCGGGGAGCTGTTTTTT
TRBV5-4	TRBJ1-2	NA	NA	CAGSRESVYGYTF	TGTGCCGGCTCCAGGGAATCGGTCTATGGCTACACCTTC
TRBV6-5	TRBJ2-3	NA	TRBD1	CASSRQGLTDTQYF	TGTGCCAGCAGTCGACAGGGGTTAACAGATACGCAGTATTTT
TRBV27	TRBJ2-1	NA	NA	CATATASYNEQFF	TGTGCCACCGCGACAGCGTCCTACAATGAGCAGTTCTTC
TRBV19	TRBJ2-2	once	TRBD2	CASRLAGTGELFF	TGTGCCAGTAGGCTAGCGGGCACCGGGGAGCTGTTTTTT
TRBV28	TRBJ2-3	NA	NA	CASSFSVRVAGTDTQYF	TGTGCCAGCAGTTTTTCCGTCCGGGTGGCGGGCACAGATACGCAGTATTTT
TRBV9	TRBJ2-1	NA	TRBD2	CASSGGLAGSNEQFF	TGTGCCAGCAGCGGGGGACTAGCGGGGAGCAATGAGCAGTTCTTC
TRBV2	TRBJ1-1	few	NA	CASSPQNTEAFF	TGTGCCAGCAGCCCCCAGAACACTGAAGCTTTCTTT
TRBV5-1	TRBJ2-2	NA	NA	CAARADTGELFF	TGCGCCGCCCGAGCGGACACCGGGGAGCTGTTTTTT